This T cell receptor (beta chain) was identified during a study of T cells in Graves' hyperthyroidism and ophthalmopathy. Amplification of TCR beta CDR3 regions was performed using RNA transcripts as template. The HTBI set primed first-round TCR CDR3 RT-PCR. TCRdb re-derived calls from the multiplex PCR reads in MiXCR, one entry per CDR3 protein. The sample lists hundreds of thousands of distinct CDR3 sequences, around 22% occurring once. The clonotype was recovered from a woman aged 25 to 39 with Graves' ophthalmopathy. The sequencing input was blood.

The CDR3 here is CASSSSMVNQPQHF. CDR3 in DNA: TGTGCCAGCAGTTCCTCCATGGTCAATCAGCCCCAGCATTTT. The chain uses TRBV6-2 or TRBV6-3 and TRBJ1-5; no firm D call. Trimming removed 4 bases from V and 3 bases from J, with 10 bases in between. Germline CDR1 and CDR2: MNHEY and SVGEGT. This CDR3 comprises 14 residues.